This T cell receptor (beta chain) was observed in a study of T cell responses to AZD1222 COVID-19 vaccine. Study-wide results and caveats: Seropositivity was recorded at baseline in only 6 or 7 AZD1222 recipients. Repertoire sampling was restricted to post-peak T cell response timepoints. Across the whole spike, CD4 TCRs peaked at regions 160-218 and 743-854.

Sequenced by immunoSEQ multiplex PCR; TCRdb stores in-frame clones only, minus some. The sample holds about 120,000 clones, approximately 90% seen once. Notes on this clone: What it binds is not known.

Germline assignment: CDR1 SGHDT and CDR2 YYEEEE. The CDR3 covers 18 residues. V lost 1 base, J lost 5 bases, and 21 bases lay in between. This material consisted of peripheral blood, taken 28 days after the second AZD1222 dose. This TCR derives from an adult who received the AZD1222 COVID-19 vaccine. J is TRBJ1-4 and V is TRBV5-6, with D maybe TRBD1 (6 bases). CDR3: CASSLLIEVGGRNEKLFF. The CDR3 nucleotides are TGTGCCAGCAGCTTGCTGATAGAAGTGGGGGGCCGAAATGAAAAACTGTTTTTT.